The 25 T cell receptor beta chains listed next were all sequenced from one sample in a study of blood T cells in healthy people across ages. With a J-beta primer mix and a sample-barcoded 5' primer, a second PCR ran about 7 to 12 cycles. TCRdb recomputed calls from the 5' RACE reads with MiXCR, one row per CDR3 protein. The sample consists of 750,000 or so distinct CDR3 sequences, roughly 25% of them appearing once. The same data also contributed to another study, on T cells of mothers and their children.

Sequencing was done on a sample of blood. The source of these receptors is a boy younger than 18 in good health.

At least ten counts were recorded for this clonotype. J is TRBJ2-5 and V is TRBV7-2; D is ambiguous. CDR1 is SGHTA, CDR2 FQGNSA, per germline. This CDR3 spans 14 amino acids. V lost 4 bases to trimming and J lost 1 base, with 10 bases between them. Here the CDR3 reads CASSSGRFQETQYF. CDR3 coding DNA: TGTGCCAGCAGCTCAGGACGGTTCCAAGAGACCCAGTACTTC. The full variable domain, in which reference TRBV7-2 and TRBJ2-5 provide the parts outside the CDR3, is GAGVSQSPSNKVTEKGKDVELRCDPISGHTALYWYRQSLGQGLEFLIYFQGNSAPDKSGLPSDRFSAERTGGSVSTLTIQRTQQEDSAVYLCASSSGRFQETQYFGPGTRLLVL.

On this clonotype: The junction shows a germline mismatch at one end, possibly a read error. The rearrangement links TRBV20-1 to TRBJ1-1; D not resolved. Germline assignment: CDR1 DFQATT and CDR2 SNEGSKA (reference sequence). The CDR3 has 15 amino acids. The CDR3 loop is CSARDFSGENTGAFF. Written as DNA, the CDR3 is TGCAGTGCTAGAGATTTTAGTGGGGAGAACACTGGAGCTTTCTTT.

Of note for this clonotype: One end of the junction does not line up with germline, which may come from a read error. CDR3: CASSLEDESRPF. The CDR3 DNA sequence: TGTGCCAGCAGCTTAGAGGATGAAAGCAGGCCCTTC. The chain is built from TRBV7-9 and TRBJ1-2; the D is unclear. CDR1 and CDR2 (germline): SEHNR, FQNEAQ (reference sequence). The CDR3 is 12 residues long.

This clonotype has a handful of counts. This sequence joins TRBV20-1 and TRBJ1-1; 7 positions match TRBD1. The CDR3 is 14 amino acids. V gave up 2 bases and J gave up 4 bases; unmatched junction bases: 7. Germline assignment: CDR1 DFQATT and CDR2 SNEGSKA (reference sequence). The DNA for the CDR3 is TGCAGTGCTAGACGACAGGGACCGAGCACTGAAGCTTTCTTT. Amino acid sequence: CSARRQGPSTEAFF.

Here the CDR3 DNA reads TGTGCCAGCAGCCCCGGGACAGGGTCCCCCTACGAGCAGTACTTC. It yields the protein CASSPGTGSPYEQYF. V gene TRBV7-6 combines with J gene TRBJ2-7, with 9 bases identical to TRBD1. V trimming: 5 bases; J trimming: 2 bases; junction bases outside the gene matches: 7. Germline loops: CDR1 SGHVS, CDR2 FNYEAQ. The CDR3 contains 15 residues.

This clonotype was found a few times. The V call is TRBV4-1, the J call TRBJ1-2; TRBD1 aligns across 8 bases. The ends lost 4 bases at V and 4 bases at J; junction bases unmatched: 8. The V gene's germline CDR1 is MGHRA and CDR2 YSYEKL. The CDR3 loop spans 15 amino acids. Here the CDR3 reads CASSPGQGNIYGYTF. CDR3 DNA sequence: TGCGCCAGCAGCCCCGGACAGGGAAACATCTATGGCTACACCTTC.

This clonotype was counted between two and nine times. This chain connects TRBV3-1 to TRBJ2-5, with TRBD2 matching 11 bases. Judging by the DNA end, TRBJ2-1 fits better; the J call may be wrong. Germline V gene lookup returns CDR1 LGHDT and CDR2 YNNKEL (reference sequence). The CDR3 is 16 amino acids. The CDR3 here is CASSQEISGRGNEQFF. DNA for the CDR3: TGTGCCAGCAGCCAAGAGATTAGCGGGAGGGGGAATGAGCAGTTCTTC.

A few counts support this clonotype. CDR3 DNA: TGTGCCAGCAGCGAGCCGGGACAGGGGAATTCACCCCTCCACTTT. It translates to CASSEPGQGNSPLHF. The chain recombines TRBV4-2 with TRBJ1-6; 10 nucleotides align to TRBD1. This CDR3 spans 15 amino acids. The J segment lost 7 bases and the V segment lost 5 bases, leaving 5 bases of the junction unmatched. Germline-derived CDR1 and CDR2 are LGHNA and YNFKEQ.

A few counts support this clonotype. The CDR3 nucleotides are TGTGCCAGCAGTTACTCGACTAGCCAAGAGACCCAGTACTTC. Protein: CASSYSTSQETQYF. This rearrangement joins TRBV6-5 to TRBJ2-5; TRBD2 might be the D (6 bases). Germline loops: CDR1 MNHEY, CDR2 SVGAGI. V gave up 0 bases and J gave up 1 base, with 6 bases separating them. The CDR3 length is 14 residues.

The chain joins TRBV7-9 to TRBJ2-7; the match to TRBD1 covers 7 bases. With V trimmed by 3 bases and J by 6 bases, 5 bases remained unmatched. Germline V gives CDR1 SEHNR, CDR2 FQNEAQ (reference sequence). The CDR3 sequence is 13 residues long. This chain's CDR3 is CASSLTGTGEQYF. CDR3 nucleotides: TGTGCCAGCAGCTTGACAGGGACCGGCGAGCAGTACTTC.

This clonotype was counted only a few times. The chain joins TRBV3-1 to TRBJ2-1; the match to TRBD2 covers 7 bases. CDR3 size: 15 residues. The germline V gene encodes CDR1 LGHDT and CDR2 YNNKEL (reference sequence). V shed 6 bases, J shed 9 bases, and the junction held 14 bases outside the gene matches. This CDR3 reads CASRSTGGSSSEQFF. CDR3 in DNA: TGTGCCAGCAGATCGACTGGCGGGAGTTCTTCTGAGCAGTTCTTC.

CDR3 loop: CSVDPDNEQFF. DNA of the CDR3: TGCAGCGTTGATCCCGACAATGAGCAGTTCTTC. The chain couples TRBV29-1 to TRBJ2-1; D gene ambiguous. Germline V lookup: CDR1 SQVTM, CDR2 ANQGSEA. CDR3 length: 11 residues. V lost 3 bases to trimming and J lost 5 bases, with 5 bases between them.

The sample holds a few counts of this clonotype. The V call is TRBV5-4, the J call TRBJ2-7, with a tentative D call TRBD1 (6 bases). This CDR3 has 17 amino acids. The V gene lost 2 bases and the J gene lost 0 bases, with 18 bases spanning the gap. Germline V gene sequence: CDR1 SGHNT, CDR2 YYREEE (reference sequence). For the CDR3, the DNA is TGTGCCAGCAGCTTTGGCGGACAGTCCCTAAGCTCCTACGAGCAGTACTTC. Protein sequence: CASSFGGQSLSSYEQYF.

The chain carries TRBV12-3 or TRBV12-4 and TRBJ1-2; D call uncertain. Trimming stripped 6 bases from V and 3 bases from J, with 14 bases between. The CDR3 runs to 14 residues. CDR3 residues: CASRSVVGDYGYTF. The CDR3 DNA is TGTGCCAGCAGATCCGTTGTAGGCGACTATGGCTACACCTTC.

This clonotype has more than one count but fewer than ten. CDR3 loop: CASGLWDTGELFF. CDR3 nucleotide sequence: TGTGCTAGTGGTTTGTGGGATACCGGGGAGCTGTTTTTT. This chain connects TRBV12-5 to TRBJ2-2; D gene uncertain. The CDR3 length is 13 residues. Germline V gene lookup returns CDR1 LGHNT and CDR2 FRNRAP. With 2 bases removed from V and 5 bases from J, the gap between germline ends came to 6 bases. Combining the CDR3 with reference TRBV12-5 and TRBJ2-2 gives the whole variable domain DARVTQTPRHKVTEMGQEVTMRCQPILGHNTVFWYRQTMMQGLELLAYFRNRAPLDDSGMPKDRFSAEMPDATLATLKIQPSEPRDSAVYFCASGLWDTGELFFGEGSRLTVL.

There are a few counts of this clonotype. V usage is TRBV9 and J usage is TRBJ1-1, with D tentatively TRBD1 (5 bases). This CDR3 has 15 amino acids. Trimming removed 3 bases at V and 2 bases at J, with 14 bases between. Germline CDR1 reads SGDLS; CDR2 reads YYNGEE. The CDR3 bases are TGTGCCAGCAGCGGGAGGGGCAGCATAAACACTGAAGCTTTCTTT. Translating it yields CASSGRGSINTEAFF.

J is TRBJ2-1 and V is TRBV29-1; TRBD2 is a possible D gene (5 bases). Trimming left V 7 bases short and J 4 bases short, with 11 bases between. The germline V gene encodes CDR1 SQVTM and CDR2 ANQGSEA. The CDR3 is 12 residues long. In DNA form, the CDR3 reads TGCAGCGCCTTAAGCGGATACAATGAGCAGTTCTTC. It specifies CSALSGYNEQFF.

This clonotype was observed a few times. The chain carries TRBV19 and TRBJ2-5, with a possible D match to TRBD2 (6 bases). The assigned J gene may be wrong: the sequence end matches TRBJ2-7 better. This CDR3 has 15 residues. CDR1 and CDR2 from the germline V gene are LNHDA and SQIVND (reference sequence). CDR3 region: CASSIGGVTPYEQYF. In DNA form, the CDR3 reads TGTGCCAGTAGTATCGGAGGGGTTACACCCTACGAGCAGTACTTC.

CDR3 sequence: CASSLKRETDTQYF. Here the CDR3 DNA reads TGTGCCAGCAGCTTGAAACGGGAAACAGATACGCAGTATTTT. V and J are TRBV5-4 and TRBJ2-3; a possible D gene is TRBD2 (5 bases). This CDR3 has 14 amino acids. The V gene lost 1 base and the J gene lost 3 bases, with 9 bases spanning the gap. Germline loops: CDR1 SGHNT, CDR2 YYREEE (reference sequence).

The genes are TRBV25-1 and TRBJ2-3, with D perhaps TRBD2 (7 bases). V lost 7 bases to trimming and J lost 10 bases, with 24 bases between them. The length of the CDR3 is 15 residues. Germline-derived CDR1 and CDR2 are MGHDK and SYGVNS. In nucleotides, the CDR3 is TGTGCCAGCACCACCGTGGGAGGGGGGGCGACTCCGCAGTATTTT. Residues: CASTTVGGGATPQYF.

The chain recombines TRBV6-5 with TRBJ1-2; D gene uncertain. This CDR3 region has 14 residues. The V and J ends lost 2 bases and 8 bases respectively, with 15 bases between them. The germline gives CDR1 MNHEY, CDR2 SVGAGI. Here the CDR3 reads CASSYSIRIGGYTF. The CDR3 DNA sequence: TGTGCCAGCAGTTACAGTATCAGAATTGGGGGCTACACCTTC.

The V gene is TRBV20-1, the J gene TRBJ2-1; 10 bases align to TRBD2. Trimming cost V 5 bases and J 5 bases; bases outside gene matches: 3. The CDR3 is 13 residues long. Germline lookup yields CDR1 DFQATT and CDR2 SNEGSKA (reference sequence). CDR3 sequence: CSAVGTSDNEQFF. DNA for the CDR3: TGCAGTGCTGTCGGGACTAGCGACAATGAGCAGTTCTTC.

The V gene is TRBV20-1, the J gene TRBJ2-5; no clear D. The germline V gene encodes CDR1 DFQATT and CDR2 SNEGSKA (reference sequence). The length of the CDR3 is 15 residues. Trimming removed 0 bases at V and 4 bases at J, with 15 bases between. This CDR3 reads CSARDRMVLIETQYF. The CDR3 DNA reads TGCAGTGCTAGAGATCGGATGGTGTTGATAGAGACCCAGTACTTC.

The J gene is TRBJ1-2, the V gene TRBV29-1; 9 bases fit TRBD1. Germline V gene sequence: CDR1 SQVTM, CDR2 ANQGSEA. V gave up 1 base and J gave up 6 bases; unmatched junction bases: 9. There are 15 residues in the CDR3. The CDR3 is CSVEAPGQGPDGYTF. CDR3 nucleotides: TGCAGCGTTGAAGCACCGGGACAGGGACCGGATGGCTACACCTTC.

The gene calls are TRBV4-2 and TRBJ2-7; 7 bases match TRBD2. The ends lost 0 bases at V and 6 bases at J; junction bases unmatched: 5. The CDR3 sequence is 14 residues long. The V gene's germline CDR1 is LGHNA and CDR2 YNFKEQ. The CDR3 is CASSQERGTCEQYF. CDR3 DNA sequence: TGTGCCAGCAGCCAAGAGCGGGGGACTTGCGAGCAGTACTTC.